This TCR beta chain was identified in a study of graft-versus-host responses after intestinal transplantation. Study-wide background: Grafts that recipients had were multivisceral, liver-intestinal, or isolated intestinal transplants. Anti-thymocyte globulin induction, then tacrolimus and steroids for about 3 years, went to all recipients. Notes on the study in general: Marrow from the recipient contained GvH clones, some of which had appeared first in ileum or blood. Allograft graft-versus-host to host-versus-graft clonal ratios ran high in patients with graft-donor T cell macrochimerism.

Concerning this clone: Its specificity is not known.

V gave up 0 bases and J gave up 1 base, with 8 bases separating them. Germline CDR1 reads SGHDT; CDR2 reads YYEEEE. The CDR3 contains 16 residues. Assay: immunoSEQ multiplex PCR; the TCRdb copy retains only in-frame clones and omits some. The profile shows more than 95,000 clones, 80% to 95% of them singletons. Sequencing used unstimulated CD4+ T cells sorted from spleen or lymph node cells, obtained before intestinal transplant. This chain links TRBV5-6 with TRBJ1-6; D is perhaps TRBD1 (5 bases). This clonotype was obtained from a human donor who received an intestinal transplant. This CDR3 reads CASSLVGGSYNSPLHF. In DNA, the CDR3 is TGTGCCAGCAGCTTGGTGGGGGGGTCCTATAATTCACCCCTCCACTTT.